The rows below give T cell receptor beta chains drawn from one sample of a study of identical twins. TCRdb processed the 5' RACE reads anew with MiXCR; each CDR3 protein has one entry. The table lists about 690,000 distinct CDR3 sequences, roughly 6.2% of them singletons. Material: naive T cells sorted from blood. The receptors stem from a man between 18 and 29 years old in good health. Both conserved end residues are part of each CDR3. A D gene is named only where the DNA matches it firmly. The size field is filled for only some rows; it gives once, few, many or a size class.

many	TRBV27	.	TRBJ2-1	TGTGCCAGCAGTTTAGTTCGGGACTCCTACAATGAGCAGTTCTTC	CASSLVRDSYNEQFF
many	TRBV20-1	.	TRBJ2-1	TGCAGTGCTAGAGATCTCTGGGACAATGAGCAGTTCTTC	CSARDLWDNEQFF
.	TRBV11-2	.	TRBJ1-6	TGTGCCAGCAGCGGGACACCTTCACCCCTCCACTTT	CASSGTPSPLHF
.	TRBV18	.	TRBJ2-1	TGTGCCAGCTCACCAAGACAGTTAACGACAGGTGAGCAGTTCTTC	CASSPRQLTTGEQFF
many	TRBV18	.	TRBJ2-1	TGTGCCAGCTCACCACCTAGGGGGTCAGACAATGAGCAGTTCTTC	CASSPPRGSDNEQFF
many	TRBV20-1	TRBD1	TRBJ1-5	TGCAGTGTCGGGGGACAGGAGTATCAGCCCCAGCATTTT	CSVGGQEYQPQHF
many	TRBV7-9	TRBD2	TRBJ2-7	TGTGCCAGCAGCTTTAGCGGGAGTAAGGTCGGGCAGTACTTC	CASSFSGSKVGQYF
.	TRBV6-5	.	TRBJ2-1	.	CASSSSGTSGLNEQFF
.	TRBV18	.	TRBJ2-1	TGTGTCAGCTCTCTCGGGTACAATGAGCAGTTCTTC	CVSSLGYNEQFF
.	TRBV27	.	TRBJ2-5	TGTGCCAGCAGTTTATATTCAACGGCCATCCAAGAGACCCAGTACTTC	CASSLYSTAIQETQYF
many	TRBV29-1	TRBD2	TRBJ2-1	TGCAGCGTTGGTCTAGCGGGAGGTTACAATGAGCAGTTCTTC	CSVGLAGGYNEQFF
.	TRBV10-3	.	TRBJ1-5	TGTGCCATCAGTGAAGGGGGGATTCATCAGCCCCAGCATTTT	CAISEGGIHQPQHF
few	TRBV15	.	TRBJ2-6	TGTGCCACCAGCAGATTTAGCGGAATCTCTGGGGCCAACGTCCTGACTTTC	CATSRFSGISGANVLTF
many	TRBV29-1	.	TRBJ1-1	TGCAGCCACCTGGGTCCTATTATGAACACTGAAGCTTTCTTT	CSHLGPIMNTEAFF
.	TRBV11-2	.	TRBJ2-1	TGTGCCAGCAGCTTAGATCAGCGCAGGCCACGACAAGGCTACAATGAGCAGTTCTTC	CASSLDQRRPRQGYNEQFF
many	TRBV24-1	TRBD1	TRBJ2-3	TGTGCCACCAGCTGGGACAGGGGGAACACAGATACGCAGTATTTT	CATSWDRGNTDTQYF
.	TRBV7-9	.	TRBJ2-3	TGTGCCAGCCCGTTAGCGGACACAGATACGCAGTATTTT	CASPLADTDTQYF
many	TRBV12-3/TRBV12-4	.	TRBJ1-1	TGTGCCAGCAGATATTGGACCGCTCAAGAAGCTTTCTTT	CASRYWTAQEAFF
few	TRBV7-9	TRBD1	TRBJ1-5	TGTGCCAGCAGCTTAACCGCCGGGACAGGGGATCAGCCCCAGCATTTT	CASSLTAGTGDQPQHF
.	TRBV2	TRBD1	TRBJ1-5	TGTGCCAGCAGTGAGAGTGGGAGACAGGGTTATCCTAATCAGCCCCAGCATTTT	CASSESGRQGYPNQPQHF
many	TRBV7-9	.	TRBJ2-1	TGTGCCAGCAGCTTAGCAGGCCGGGGACCCTACAATGAGCAGTTCTTC	CASSLAGRGPYNEQFF
few	TRBV12-3/TRBV12-4	.	TRBJ1-2	TGTGCCAGCAGTTTTATGCAGGGACACTATGGCTACACCTTC	CASSFMQGHYGYTF
.	TRBV5-1	TRBD2	TRBJ2-1	TGCGCCAGCAGGATAGCTAGCGGGAGCAATAATGAGCAGTTCTTC	CASRIASGSNNEQFF
many	TRBV12-3/TRBV12-4	.	TRBJ2-2	TGTGCCAGCAGTTTCCTAGCCCATCCCGGGAACACCGGGGAGCTGTTTTTT	CASSFLAHPGNTGELFF
few	TRBV7-8	.	TRBJ1-4	TGTGCCAGCAGCCTAGGGGTTCCTGAAAAACTGTTTTTT	CASSLGVPEKLFF
many	TRBV29-1	.	TRBJ2-3	TGCAGCGTTCCCCGTTCACCCCGGGCGCAGAATACGCAGTATTTT	CSVPRSPRAQNTQYF
.	TRBV12-3/TRBV12-4	.	TRBJ2-5	TGTGCCAGCAGCCCCGACCGGGGCTTTGGGTCCCAGTACTTC	CASSPDRGFGSQYF
few	TRBV6-2/TRBV6-3	TRBD2	TRBJ2-4	TGTGCCAGCAGTCCCATCCTACCAGGGACTAGCGGGGATACTTTTGCCAAAAACATTCAGTACTTC	CASSPILPGTSGDTFAKNIQYF
many	TRBV20-1	.	TRBJ1-1	TGCAGTGCTAGCCAGATAACAATGAACACTGAAGCTTTCTTT	CSASQITMNTEAFF
many	TRBV20-1	.	TRBJ2-1	TGCAGTGCTAGAGATATGAGCTCCTACAATGAGCAGTTCTTC	CSARDMSSYNEQFF
many	TRBV12-3/TRBV12-4	.	TRBJ1-2	TGTGCCAGCAGTTTAGGGGGGTACTATGGCTACACCTTC	CASSLGGYYGYTF
many	TRBV12-3/TRBV12-4	.	TRBJ2-3	TGTGCCAGCAGTTTTTCAGGGGAAGATACGCAGTATTTT	CASSFSGEDTQYF
.	TRBV11-2	.	TRBJ2-7	TGTGCCAGCAGCCCTGGGCTCTCGACACTACCCTACGAGCAGTACTTC	CASSPGLSTLPYEQYF
many	TRBV6-2/TRBV6-3	.	TRBJ2-1	TGTGCCAGCAGTTACGCGGCCCCAAGCTCCTACAATGAGCAGTTCTTC	CASSYAAPSSYNEQFF
many	TRBV6-2/TRBV6-3	.	TRBJ2-7	TGTGCCAGCAGTTACGGGGTTCAGTTCGCCGAGCAGTACTTC	CASSYGVQFAEQYF
.	TRBV29-1	.	TRBJ1-2	TGCAGCGTTACCAGGGAAGGTGGCTACACCTTC	CSVTREGGYTF
.	TRBV6-5	.	TRBJ2-2	TGTGCCAGCAGTTACTCGAATGGGGAGCTGTTTTTT	CASSYSNGELFF
many	TRBV4-3	TRBD2	TRBJ2-5	TGCGCCAGCAGCCAAGAACTAGCGGAGAGAGGAACCCAGTACTTC	CASSQELAERGTQYF
few	TRBV6-5	.	TRBJ1-2	TGTGCCAGCGGGGCTAACTATGGCTACACCTTC	CASGANYGYTF
few	TRBV29-1	TRBD2	TRBJ2-3	TGCAGCGTTGTGGCGGGAGGGTTCACAGATACGCAGTATTTT	CSVVAGGFTDTQYF
.	TRBV12-3/TRBV12-4	TRBD1	TRBJ2-1	TGTGCCAGCAGTACCGGGACAGGGGGCGTGGATGAGCAGTTCTTC	CASSTGTGGVDEQFF
.	TRBV25-1	.	TRBJ2-1	TGTGCCAGCAGTGAATATGGGGCGGCAGGTTACAATGAGCAGTTCTTC	CASSEYGAAGYNEQFF